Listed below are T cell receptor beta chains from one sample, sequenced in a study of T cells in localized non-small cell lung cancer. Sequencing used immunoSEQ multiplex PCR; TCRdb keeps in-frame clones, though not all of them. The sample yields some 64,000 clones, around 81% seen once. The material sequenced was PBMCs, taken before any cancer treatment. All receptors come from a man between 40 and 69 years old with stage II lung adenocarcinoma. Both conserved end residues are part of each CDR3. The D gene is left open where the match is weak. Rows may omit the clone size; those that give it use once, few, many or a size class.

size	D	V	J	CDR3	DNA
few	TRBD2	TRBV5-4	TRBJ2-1	CASSQGYGTSGRHNEQFF	TGCGCCAGCAGCCAGGGTTATGGGACTAGCGGGAGGCACAATGAGCAGTTCTTC
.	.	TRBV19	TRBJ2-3	CASSATSDTQYF	TGTGCCAGTAGTGCAACTAGTGATACGCAGTATTTT
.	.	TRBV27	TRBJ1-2	CASSLLDSNYGYTF	TGTGCCAGCAGTTTATTGGACAGCAACTATGGCTACACCTTC
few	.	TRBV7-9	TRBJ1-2	CASSLQQGDGYTF	TGTGCCAGCAGCTTACAACAGGGAGATGGCTACACCTTC
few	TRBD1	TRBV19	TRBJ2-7	CASSSGTGGYEQYF	TGTGCCAGTAGTTCCGGGACAGGGGGCTACGAGCAGTACTTC
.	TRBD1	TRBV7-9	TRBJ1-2	CASSPGQGIYGYTF	TGTGCCAGCAGCCCGGGACAGGGGATCTATGGCTACACCTTC
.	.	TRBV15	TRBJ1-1	CATSRDQANTEAFF	TGTGCCACCAGCAGAGATCAGGCCAACACTGAAGCTTTCTTT
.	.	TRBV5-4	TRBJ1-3	CASSYSQEAGNTIYF	TGTGCCAGCAGTTATTCACAGGAGGCTGGAAACACCATATATTTT
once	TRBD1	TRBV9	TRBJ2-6	CASSDPQGVPTGANVLTF	TGTGCCAGCAGCGACCCCCAGGGGGTACCGACCGGGGCCAACGTCCTGACTTTC
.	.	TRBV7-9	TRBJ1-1	CASSLDDTEAFF	TGTGCCAGCAGCTTAGATGACACGGAAGCTTTCTTT
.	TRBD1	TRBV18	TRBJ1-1	CASSPGQGALGKNTEAFF	TGTGCCAGCTCACCTGGACAGGGGGCGTTGGGGAAGAACACTGAAGCTTTCTTT
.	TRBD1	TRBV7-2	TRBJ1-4	CASSLLGTGNEKLFF	TGTGCCAGCAGCTTGTTGGGGACAGGGAATGAAAAACTGTTTTTT
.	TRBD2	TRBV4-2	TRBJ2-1	CASSQDSLAALPDEQFF	TGTGCCAGCAGCCAAGATAGCCTAGCGGCCTTACCGGATGAGCAGTTCTTC
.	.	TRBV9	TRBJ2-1	CASSVGGLGGYNEQFF	TGTGCCAGCAGCGTAGGCGGCCTGGGGGGCTACAATGAGCAGTTCTTC
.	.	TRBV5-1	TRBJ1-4	CASSLDSATNEKLFF	TGCGCCAGCAGCTTGGATTCAGCAACTAATGAAAAACTGTTTTTT
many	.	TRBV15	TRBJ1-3	CATSSDLGGGNTIYF	TGTGCCACCAGCAGCGATCTAGGGGGAGGAAACACCATATATTTT
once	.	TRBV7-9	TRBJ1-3	CASSLAGNTIYF	TGTGCCAGCAGCTTAGCCGGAAACACCATATATTTT
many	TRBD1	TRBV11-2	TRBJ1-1	CASSYGQGRAFF	TGTGCCAGCAGCTATGGACAGGGGAGAGCTTTCTTT
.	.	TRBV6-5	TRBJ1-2	CASSLSSPSLGGYTF	TGTGCCAGCAGTCTCTCCTCTCCTTCACTAGGTGGCTACACCTTC
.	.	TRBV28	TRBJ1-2	CASSPLWPGNYGYTF	TGTGCCAGCAGTCCTCTCTGGCCGGGTAACTATGGCTACACCTTC
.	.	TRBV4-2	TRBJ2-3	CASSEGLMGTDTQYF	TGTGCCAGCAGCGAAGGCCTTATGGGCACAGATACGCAGTATTTT
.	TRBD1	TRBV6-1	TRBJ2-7	CASQTGGFGEQYF	TGTGCCAGCCAGACAGGGGGCTTCGGCGAGCAGTACTTC
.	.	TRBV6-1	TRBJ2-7	CASRGSSYEQYF	TGTGCCAGCAGGGGTAGCTCCTACGAGCAGTACTTC
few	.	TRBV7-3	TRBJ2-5	CASSSMGGQETQYF	TGTGCCAGCAGCTCCATGGGGGGGCAGGAGACCCAGTACTTC
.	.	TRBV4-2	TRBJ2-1	CASSYEGVPTVYNEQFF	TGTGCCAGCAGCTATGAGGGAGTCCCGACAGTCTACAATGAGCAGTTCTTC
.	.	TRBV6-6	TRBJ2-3	CASSPGDIYTQYF	TGTGCCAGCAGCCCAGGGGACATATATACGCAGTATTTT
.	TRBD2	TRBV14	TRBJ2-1	CASSRGLAALNEQFF	TGTGCCAGCAGCCGGGGACTAGCGGCTCTCAATGAGCAGTTCTTC
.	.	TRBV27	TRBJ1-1	CASSLIGVTEAFF	TGTGCCAGCAGTTTAATCGGGGTCACTGAAGCTTTCTTT
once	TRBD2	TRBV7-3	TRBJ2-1	CASSLTASGSLFF	TGTGCCAGCAGCTTAACGGCTAGCGGGAGTCTGTTCTTC
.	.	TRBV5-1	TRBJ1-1	CASRLQQNTEAFF	TGCGCCAGCAGACTACAGCAGAACACTGAAGCTTTCTTT
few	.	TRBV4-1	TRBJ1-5	CASSQDQGAQHF	TGCGCCAGCAGCCAAGATCAGGGTGCCCAGCATTTT
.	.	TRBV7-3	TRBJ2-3	CASSLRPVGGQDTQYF	TGTGCCAGCAGCTTAAGGCCAGTGGGGGGGCAAGATACGCAGTATTTT
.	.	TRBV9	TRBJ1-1	CASSNRGTEAFF	TGTGCCAGCAGCAATCGTGGGACTGAAGCTTTCTTT
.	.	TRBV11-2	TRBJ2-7	CASSFPPRGNYEQYF	TGTGCCAGCAGCTTCCCCCCACGGGGCAACTACGAGCAGTACTTC
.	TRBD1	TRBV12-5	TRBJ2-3	CASGLGQGADLGDTQYF	TGTGCTAGTGGCCTCGGACAGGGGGCCGATTTGGGAGATACGCAGTATTTT
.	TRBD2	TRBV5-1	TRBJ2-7	CASTRGGNHYEQYF	TGCGCCAGCACCCGGGGGGGAAATCACTACGAGCAGTACTTC
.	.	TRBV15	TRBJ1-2	CATRRGYGYTF	TGTGCCACCCGTCGGGGCTATGGCTACACCTTC
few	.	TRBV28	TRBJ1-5	CGSTNSNQPQHF	TGTGGGTCTACGAATAGCAATCAGCCCCAGCATTTT
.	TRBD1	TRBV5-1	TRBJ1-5	CASSIGTGGNQPQHF	TGCGCCAGCAGCATTGGGACAGGGGGGAATCAGCCCCAGCATTTT
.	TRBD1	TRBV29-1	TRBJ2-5	CSVWGDRGQETQYF	TGCAGCGTTTGGGGTGACAGGGGACAGGAGACCCAGTACTTC
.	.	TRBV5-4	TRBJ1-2	CASSLVGQVNGYTF	TGTGCCAGCAGCTTGGTCGGCCAAGTGAATGGCTACACCTTC
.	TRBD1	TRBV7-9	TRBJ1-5	CASSLAWNRGYQPQHF	TGTGCCAGCAGCTTAGCGTGGAACAGGGGATACCAGCCCCAGCATTTT
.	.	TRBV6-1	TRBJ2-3	CASLGTPLSTDTQYF	TGTGCCAGCCTCGGGACTCCTCTTAGCACAGATACGCAGTATTTT
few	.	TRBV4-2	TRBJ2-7	CASSQDISFQSFSYEQYF	TGTGCCAGCAGCCAAGATATCTCCTTTCAGTCCTTTTCCTACGAGCAGTACTTC
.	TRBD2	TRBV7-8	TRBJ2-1	CASRPGTSGRAHLPSEQFF	TGTGCCAGCAGACCCGGGACTAGCGGGAGGGCACACCTTCCGAGTGAGCAGTTCTTC
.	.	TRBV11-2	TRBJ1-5	CASSQPGGRNQPQHF	TGTGCCAGCAGCCAACCGGGGGGGCGCAATCAGCCCCAGCATTTT
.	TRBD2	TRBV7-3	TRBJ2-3	CASSSGTSGATQYF	TGTGCCAGCAGCTCCGGGACTAGCGGGGCTACGCAGTATTTT
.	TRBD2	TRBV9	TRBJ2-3	CASTRSSGNGASTDTQYF	TGTGCCAGCACCAGATCTAGCGGGAATGGGGCCTCCACAGATACGCAGTATTTT
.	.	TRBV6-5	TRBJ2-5	CASSPGQTQYF	TGTGCCAGCAGTCCCGGGCAGACCCAGTACTTC
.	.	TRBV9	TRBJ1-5	CASSVTGTGNQPQHF	TGTGCCAGCAGCGTAACGGGGACGGGCAATCAGCCCCAGCATTTT
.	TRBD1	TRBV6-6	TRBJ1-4	CASSYVGQGGEKLFF	TGTGCCAGCAGTTACGTGGGACAGGGGGGTGAAAAACTGTTTTTT
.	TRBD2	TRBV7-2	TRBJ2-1	CASSLTSVGASEQFF	TGTGCCAGCAGCTTAACTAGCGTAGGTGCGTCCGAGCAGTTCTTC
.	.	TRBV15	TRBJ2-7	CATSRPDGTYYEQYF	TGTGCCACCAGCAGACCGGACGGGACTTACTACGAGCAGTACTTC
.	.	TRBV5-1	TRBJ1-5	CASSSAGVQPQHF	TGCGCCAGCAGCTCCGCAGGGGTTCAGCCCCAGCATTTT
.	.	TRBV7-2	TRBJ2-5	CASSLSARRVMETQYF	TGTGCCAGCAGCCTATCGGCCCGGAGGGTGATGGAGACCCAGTACTTC
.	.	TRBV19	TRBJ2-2	CASSKTPNTGELFF	TGTGCCAGTAGTAAGACACCGAACACCGGGGAGCTGTTTTTT
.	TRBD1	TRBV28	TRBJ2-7	CASSSGQASYEQYF	TGTGCCAGCAGTTCCGGACAGGCATCCTACGAGCAGTACTTC
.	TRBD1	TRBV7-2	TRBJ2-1	CASSQGQGGYNEQFF	TGTGCCAGCAGCCAGGGACAGGGAGGTTACAATGAGCAGTTCTTC
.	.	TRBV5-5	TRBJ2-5	CASSLSVQETQYF	TGTGCCAGCAGCTTGTCAGTGCAAGAGACCCAGTACTTC